Listed here are 18 T cell receptor beta chains from one sample, sequenced in a study of blood T cell repertoires in COVID-19. Profiling relied on immunoSEQ multiplex PCR, and the TCRdb table lists in-frame clones only, not all of them. The sample shows over 85,000 clones, over 85% of them seen only once. The sequenced sample was peripheral blood. The receptors shown here come from a human donor with COVID-19, enrolled during active disease. The donor label of this sample is uncertain.

The chain combines TRBV6-5 with TRBJ2-3; TRBD1 aligns across 8 bases. CDR1 and CDR2 (germline): MNHEY, SVGAGI. V trimming: 5 bases; J trimming: 0 bases; junction bases outside the gene matches: 4. The CDR3 is 15 residues long. CDR3 coding DNA: TGTGCCAGCAGTCACCGGGACAGGAGCACAGATACGCAGTATTTT. Translated: CASSHRDRSTDTQYF.

The V and J genes are TRBV27 and TRBJ1-4; 8 positions agree with TRBD1. Germline V gene lookup returns CDR1 MNHEY and CDR2 SMNVEV (reference sequence). The CDR3 has 14 residues. The J segment lost 3 bases and the V segment lost 6 bases, leaving 3 bases of the junction unmatched. Here the CDR3 reads CASSNRGANEKLFF. CDR3 nucleotide sequence: TGTGCCAGCAGCAACAGGGGGGCTAATGAAAAACTGTTTTTT.

The CDR3: CASSLGGARGTGELFF. The CDR3 coding sequence is TGTGCCAGCAGTTTAGGGGGGGCGCGTGGCACCGGGGAGCTGTTTTTT. V is TRBV27 and J is TRBJ2-2; tentative D call: TRBD2 (7 bases). This CDR3 spans 16 amino acids. Deletions cut 2 bases from V and 4 bases from J, with 14 bases between. Germline V gives CDR1 MNHEY, CDR2 SMNVEV (reference sequence).

The rearrangement uses TRBV4-1 and TRBJ1-2; D might be TRBD1 (6 bases). There are 15 residues in the CDR3. Per germline, CDR1 MGHRA and CDR2 YSYEKL. V was clipped by 0 bases and J by 4 bases, with 12 bases between them. For the CDR3, the DNA is TGCGCCAGCAGCCAAGATAGGGGGGGATCCTATGGCTACACCTTC. The encoded protein is CASSQDRGGSYGYTF.

This clone was observed a handful of times. This chain uses TRBV7-3 with TRBJ2-6, with D uncertain. The CDR3 consists of 18 residues. With 3 bases removed from V and 4 bases from J, the gap between germline ends came to 19 bases. Germline CDR1 reads SGHTA; CDR2 reads FQGTGA. DNA for the CDR3: TGTGCCAGCAGCTTGCCCCTAAGACCCGGCGGCGGGGCCAACGTCCTGACTTTC. The encoded protein is CASSLPLRPGGGANVLTF.

The chain has TRBV10-3 and TRBJ1-1, with 9 bases aligning to TRBD1. The germline V gene encodes CDR1 ENHRY and CDR2 SYGVKD. V lost 4 bases, J lost 10 bases, and 10 bases stayed unmatched. The CDR3 covers 14 residues. In DNA form, the CDR3 reads TGTGCCATCAGTGGCGACAGGGGGATGGGTGTAGCTTTCTTT. This sequence encodes CAISGDRGMGVAFF.

J is TRBJ1-5 and V is TRBV10-2; the match to TRBD1 covers 8 bases. With 10 bases clipped from V and 8 bases from J, the junction kept 7 bases outside the gene matches. The CDR3 totals 12 residues. The germline CDR1 and CDR2 sequences are WSHSY and SAAADI. CDR3 coding DNA: TGCGCCACCCAGGACAGGGAGAAGCCCCAGCATTTT. Translation: CATQDREKPQHF.

The CDR3 here is CSASGVGNTIYF. The CDR3 DNA follows: TGCAGTGCTAGTGGAGTAGGAAACACCATATATTTT. The chain combines TRBV20-1 with TRBJ1-3; D ambiguous. V was pared by 3 bases and J by 4 bases, with 7 bases between. Germline V gene data show CDR1 as DFQATT and CDR2 as SNEGSKA (reference sequence). This CDR3 has 12 residues.

Points on this clone: This sample also contains other DNA sequences that code for the same CDR3. This chain uses TRBV2 with TRBJ2-1; tentative D call: TRBD2 (6 bases). CDR1 SNHLY and CDR2 FYNNEI come from the germline V gene. The CDR3 is made up of 13 amino acids. V lost 5 bases and J 5 bases, leaving 10 bases between the germline ends. CDR3 sequence reads: CASSPGLNNEQFF. The DNA for the CDR3 is TGTGCCAGCAGTCCGGGACTTAACAATGAGCAGTTCTTC.

V gene TRBV25-1 combines with J gene TRBJ2-7; D ambiguous. This CDR3 spans 11 amino acids. Germline CDR1 reads MGHDK; CDR2 reads SYGVNS. V lost 5 bases and J lost 10, with 12 bases in between. CDR3 coding DNA: TGTGCCAGCAGTAACAGTTCAAAACAGTACTTC. This codes for CASSNSSKQYF.

This sequence joins TRBV5-1 and TRBJ2-7; D is undetermined. Trimming stripped 2 bases from V and 0 bases from J, with 9 bases between. The CDR3 loop spans 14 amino acids. Germline values: CDR1 SGHRS, CDR2 YFSETQ. CDR3 nucleotides: TGCGCCAGCAGCTTCCAGGCGCACTCCTACGAGCAGTACTTC. It translates to CASSFQAHSYEQYF. Full variable domain (outside the CDR3, taken from reference TRBV5-1 and TRBJ2-7): KAGVTQTPRYLIKTRGQQVTLSCSPISGHRSVSWYQQTPGQGLQFLFEYFSETQRNKGNFPGRFSGRQFSNSRSEMNVSTLELGDSALYLCASSFQAHSYEQYFGPGTRLTVT.

As concerns this clone: A far larger clone is one base from this, pointing to a likely read error. V usage is TRBV6-5 and J usage is TRBJ1-3, with D possibly TRBD1 on 5 matching bases. V lost 4 bases and J lost 0, with 7 bases in between. Germline CDR1 MNHEY, CDR2 SVGAGI. The CDR3 length is 14 residues. In DNA, the CDR3 is TGTGCCAGCAGTTCGGACATCTCTGGAAACACCATATATTTT. Protein product: CASSSDISGNTIYF.

The J gene is TRBJ1-2, the V gene TRBV3-1 (or the pseudogene TRBV3-2), with D possibly being TRBD1 (6 bases). The length of the CDR3 is 14 residues. Trimming stripped 0 bases from V and 4 bases from J, with 9 bases between. CDR1 LGHDT and CDR2 YNNKEL come from the germline V gene (reference sequence). CDR3 in DNA: TGTGCCAGCAGCCAAGAACAGGGCATCTATGGCTACACCTTC. Translating it yields CASSQEQGIYGYTF.

This chain joins TRBV11-2 and TRBJ1-5, with 7 bases identical to TRBD1. The trim removed 5 bases at V and 4 bases at J, leaving 8 bases unmatched. This CDR3 comprises 15 residues. Germline CDR1 is SGHAT and CDR2 is FQNNGV. The CDR3 here is CASSVARGRNQPQHF. In nucleotides, the CDR3 is TGTGCCAGCAGCGTCGCCAGGGGGAGGAATCAGCCCCAGCATTTT.

This chain uses TRBV9 with TRBJ2-3, with 9 bases that match TRBD2. Germline CDR1 SGDLS, CDR2 YYNGEE. The CDR3 totals 16 residues. V lost 3 bases to trimming and J lost 4 bases; unmatched junction nucleotides: 9. The CDR3 nucleotides are TGTGCCAGCAGCGCCTTTCGCGGGGGGGCTTCAGATACGCAGTATTTT. This encodes CASSAFRGGASDTQYF.

V usage is TRBV19 and J usage is TRBJ1-2; TRBD1 matches 7 bases. CDR3 length: 16 residues. Looked up from germline, CDR1 is LNHDA and CDR2 is SQIVND (reference sequence). Unmatched junction bases numbered 12, after V lost 1 base and J lost 7 bases. The CDR3 spells CASSIVPWTGRGGYTF. CDR3 nucleotide sequence: TGTGCCAGTAGTATAGTCCCCTGGACAGGCCGGGGTGGCTACACCTTC. Filled out from reference TRBV19 and TRBJ1-2, the complete variable domain reads DGGITQSPKYLFRKEGQNVTLSCEQNLNHDAMYWYRQDPGQGLRLIYYSQIVNDFQKGDIAEGYSVSREKKESFPLTVTSAQKNPTAFYLCASSIVPWTGRGGYTFGSGTRLTVV.

V is TRBV6-5 and J is TRBJ2-2; D is uncertain. V was trimmed by 9 bases and J by 0 bases, leaving 11 bases between them. The CDR3 runs to 14 residues. The germline V gene has CDR1 MNHEY and CDR2 SVGAGI. CDR3 bases: TGTGCCAGTGACAAATTCACGAACACCGGGGAGCTGTTTTTT. This translates into CASDKFTNTGELFF.

The J gene is TRBJ2-3, the V gene TRBV7-9, with TRBD2 matching over 13 bases. V lost 5 bases, J lost 3 bases, and 8 bases stayed unmatched. The CDR3 has 17 amino acids. CDR1 is SEHNR, CDR2 FQNEAQ, per germline (reference sequence). CDR3 amino acids: CASSDSGTSGITDTQYF. The CDR3 DNA sequence: TGTGCCAGCAGCGATAGCGGGACTAGCGGGATTACAGATACGCAGTATTTT.